The clone carrying this TCR beta chain has more than one count but fewer than ten. Its antigen is unidentified. These data belong to a study of Ad26.COV2.S vaccination and SARS-CoV-2 variants. Study overall: Donor got 5x10^10 or 1x10^11 viral particles of Ad26.COV2.S. General study findings and limits: Reportedly, after vaccination the spike-specific CD8+ and CD4+ T cell responses displayed substantial breadth.

Treatment specified: some 20 received Ad26.COV2.S at low or high dose, single or two shots; about 5 received placebo; per-sample allocation not given. Repertoires come from day 63 after the first vaccine or placebo injection. The CDR3 covers 15 residues. Trimming cost V 7 bases and J 2 bases, with 18 bases left between them. Germline V CDR1 and CDR2: SNHLY, FYNNEI. The assay was immunoSEQ multiplex PCR, and TCRdb's table has in-frame clones only and misses some. The data contain 350,000 to 500,000 clones, 85% to 90% of them singletons. The chain couples TRBV2 to TRBJ2-7; TRBD1 might be the D (6 bases). This sequence was found in a person aged 18 to 65 who received the Ad26.COV2.S COVID-19 vaccine or a placebo. The sequences come from peripheral blood, collected in a trial of Ad26.COV2.S vaccine versus placebo. Here the CDR3 DNA reads TGTGCCAGCATGGGGGCGCTTGGGGTGACCTACGAGCAGTACTTC. It codes for CASMGALGVTYEQYF.